This TCR beta chain originates from a study of CD8+ T cells in alopecia areata. Turning to the study itself: Treated patients swallowed 5 to 10 mg of oral tofacitinib twice daily. General observations from the study: Sharing of TCRs across patients appeared less clear than in mice, possibly for HLA-related reasons. Relative to normal scalp, lesional scalp, especially alopecia totalis/universalis, showed higher clonality.

The sequencing template was cDNA reverse transcribed from extracted RNA. This table comes from immunoSEQ multiplex PCR, and its TCRdb copy is limited to in-frame clones, with some not included. The repertoire consists of 140,000 to 150,000 clones, with roughly 46% occurring once and the leading ten covering over 0.75%. Worth noting for this clone: Antigen: not known.

CDR1 GTSNPN and CDR2 SVGIG come from the germline V gene (reference sequence). V was pared by 5 bases and J by 0 bases, with 8 bases between. The CDR3 length is 13 residues. The origin of this receptor is a human donor with alopecia areata. The material was CD4+ T cells sorted from blood, obtained at week 0. This rearrangement joins TRBV30 to TRBJ1-3; D is unresolved. The DNA of the CDR3 is TGTGCCTGGGACATAAGCTCTGGAAACACCATATATTTT. Encoded protein: CAWDISSGNTIYF.